This T cell receptor (beta chain) was sequenced for a study of blood T cell repertoires in COVID-19. The CDR3 spans 13 residues. Germline V gene sequence: CDR1 KGHSH, CDR2 LQKENI. Between the trimmed V and J ends, which lost 5 bases and 8 bases, there was a span of 15 bases. Clones were read by immunoSEQ multiplex PCR, and TCRdb kept only the in-frame ones, dropping some. In the table there are about 120,000 clones, approximately 80% of which are singletons. The chain has TRBV18 and TRBJ1-2; TRBD1 is a possible D gene (5 bases). This receptor was identified in a woman in her 50s with acute or convalescent COVID-19. Sequenced sample: peripheral blood. The CDR3 protein is CASSGWGGSGYTF. The CDR3 DNA reads as TGTGCCAGCTCAGGGTGGGGCGGAAGCGGCTACACCTTC.